This TCR beta chain was sequenced during a study of neurological immune-mediated disorders. This clonotype was seen at least ten times. TCRdb passed the 5' RACE reads through MiXCR, listing each CDR3 protein once. Here the sample spans about 62,000 distinct CDR3 sequences, 3.5% to 4.5% being singletons. Trimming pared 1 base from V and 6 bases from J, leaving 8 bases between. The V gene's germline CDR1 is KGHDR and CDR2 SFDVKD. There are 13 residues in the CDR3. Source material: PBMCs. This chain joins TRBV24-1 and TRBJ1-2; D remains unclear. The sequence came from a woman aged 45-65 years with multiple sclerosis. This CDR3 reads CATSDFSGHGYTF. As DNA, the CDR3 is TGTGCCACCAGTGATTTCAGTGGCCATGGCTACACCTTC.